Listed below are T cell receptor beta chains from one sample, sequenced in a study of blood T cell repertoires in COVID-19. Sequenced by immunoSEQ multiplex PCR; TCRdb stores in-frame clones only, minus some. The profile shows roughly 250,000 clones, roughly nine tenths of them singletons. Source material: PBMCs or T cells enriched from blood (not recorded which). The receptors were sampled from a human donor in a cohort exposed to, infected with or recovered from COVID-19 (not recorded which). The donor label of this sample is uncertain. The CDR3 runs from the conserved cysteine through the conserved F or W. D genes are given only for firm matches. Size is omitted from some rows. Given values are once, few, many or a class for expanded clones.

d_call j_call clone_size v_call cdr3_nt cdr3_aa
TRBD1 TRBJ2-7 NA TRBV5-4 TGTGCCAGCAGCTCGCCGGGACAGATCTACGAGCAGTACTTC CASSSPGQIYEQYF
NA TRBJ2-6 NA TRBV7-9 TGTGCCAGCAGAAAGGACCTACTCGGGATCTCCGGGGCCAACGTCCTGACTTTC CASRKDLLGISGANVLTF
TRBD1 TRBJ1-1 NA TRBV5-6 TGTGCCAGCAGCTTGCTCCGACAGGGGGCGTACACTGAAGCTTTCTTT CASSLLRQGAYTEAFF
TRBD2 TRBJ2-3 once TRBV6-6 TGTGCCAGCACCGCCGGGACTACAATGACGACGCAGTATTTT CASTAGTTMTTQYF
NA TRBJ2-3 few TRBV7-2 TGTGCCAGCAGCTCCCGGGGGGCGGGGACGCAGTATTTT CASSSRGAGTQYF
TRBD1 TRBJ1-1 NA TRBV6-6 TGTGCCAGCAGTCCGCAGGGGGCGAGAACTGAAGCTTTCTTT CASSPQGARTEAFF
NA TRBJ2-7 NA TRBV1 TGCACCGGGAAAAATCGGGGGGTATCCTACGAGCAGTACTTC CTGKNRGVSYEQYF
NA TRBJ1-3 once TRBV29-1 TGCAGCGTGGTACACGGCCGGGGAGGAAACACCATATATTTT CSVVHGRGGNTIYF
NA TRBJ1-2 NA TRBV30 TGTGCCTGGAAGGGTGCAGGGGAATTCTATGGCTACACCTTC CAWKGAGEFYGYTF
NA TRBJ1-2 NA TRBV12-3/TRBV12-4 TGTGCCAGCAAAGGTCGGGGATCCGCCTTC CASKGRGSAF
NA TRBJ1-2 NA TRBV10-3 TGTGCCATCAGTGGGGGAGATGGCTACACCTTC CAISGGDGYTF
NA TRBJ1-6 once TRBV19 TGTGCCAGTAGTTTGGACTATTCACCCCTCCACTTT CASSLDYSPLHF
NA TRBJ1-1 few TRBV10-2 TGCGCCAGCCGGGGGGGGGAATCGACTGAAGCTTTCTTT CASRGGESTEAFF
TRBD2 TRBJ2-7 NA TRBV5-1 TGCGCCAGCAGCTTGCAGCTGGGAGGGGTATACGAGCAGTACTTC CASSLQLGGVYEQYF
TRBD2 TRBJ2-7 NA TRBV9 TGTGCCAGCAGCGTAGGCGGGGGATCCTCGGGGGAGCAGTACTTC CASSVGGGSSGEQYF
TRBD1 TRBJ2-2 few TRBV4-2 TGTGCCAGCAGCCCCTCGACAGGGGACACCGGGGAGCTGTTTTTT CASSPSTGDTGELFF
TRBD1 TRBJ1-1 NA TRBV29-1 TGCAGCGTTGAGGGGACAGGGGGCGTTCTGGGTGCTTTCTTT CSVEGTGGVLGAFF
NA TRBJ1-1 once TRBV5-8 TGTGCCAGCAGCTTGCGGGGGATTGGGAACACTGAAGCTTTCTTT CASSLRGIGNTEAFF
TRBD2 TRBJ2-1 once TRBV5-1 TGCGCCAGCAGCCGGCACTCTAGCGGCGCCCACAATGAGCAGTTCTTC CASSRHSSGAHNEQFF
TRBD1 TRBJ1-3 NA TRBV2 TGTGCCAGCAGCAGCGACAGGGGTGGAAACACCATATATTTT CASSSDRGGNTIYF
NA TRBJ1-5 NA TRBV9 TGTGCCAGCAGCGTCGAGGGGGGCAATCAGCCCCAGCATTTT CASSVEGGNQPQHF
TRBD1 TRBJ1-2 NA TRBV7-9 TGTGCCAGCAGCACGCCAGGACAGGGACCTAATGGCTACACCTTC CASSTPGQGPNGYTF
TRBD1 TRBJ1-2 few TRBV4-1 TGCGCCAGCAGCCAGGGAGGACAGGGGGCTCGGGGGGAATATGGCTACACCTTC CASSQGGQGARGEYGYTF
TRBD1 TRBJ1-5 NA TRBV6-5 TGTGCCAGCACATCCGGGACAGCTAATAATCAGCCCCAGCATTTT CASTSGTANNQPQHF
NA TRBJ1-5 NA TRBV30 TGTGCCTGGAGTGAACAGGACGATCAGCCCCAGCATTTT CAWSEQDDQPQHF